Below, 25 T cell receptor beta chains from the same sample are listed, as sequenced in a study of blood T cell repertoires in COVID-19. Assay used: immunoSEQ multiplex PCR; TCRdb lists only in-frame clones, some missing. The sample contains over 100,000 clones, roughly 84% of which appear only once. Material: PBMCs or T cells enriched from blood (not recorded which). Every receptor here comes from a woman aged 30 to 39 who had recovered from COVID-19.

This chain links TRBV2 with TRBJ2-1; D not resolved. This CDR3 comprises 14 residues. CDR1 and CDR2 (germline): SNHLY, FYNNEI. The V and J ends lost 4 bases and 1 base respectively, with 8 bases between them. CDR3 sequence: CASSGGPSYNEQFF. CDR3 nucleotide sequence: TGTGCCAGCAGTGGTGGGCCGTCCTACAATGAGCAGTTCTTC.

V and J are TRBV30 and TRBJ1-5; TRBD1 is a possible D gene (6 bases). V lost 6 bases and J lost 1, with 13 bases in between. This CDR3 is 14 amino acids long. Looked up from germline, CDR1 is GTSNPN and CDR2 is SVGIG (reference sequence). In DNA form, the CDR3 reads TGTGCCTGTACAAAGGGGGGGAGCAATCAGCCCCAGCATTTT. As protein: CACTKGGSNQPQHF.

V gene TRBV12-3 or TRBV12-4 combines with J gene TRBJ2-5; 8 bases are a match to TRBD2. The CDR3 totals 13 residues. V trimming: 3 bases; J trimming: 5 bases; junction bases outside the gene matches: 2. The CDR3 DNA sequence: TGTGCCAGCAGTTTGGGACTAGGGGAGACCCAGTACTTC. It yields the protein CASSLGLGETQYF.

The V gene is TRBV12-3 or TRBV12-4, the J gene TRBJ2-7; D ambiguous. This CDR3 spans 12 amino acids. V gave up 3 bases and J gave up 6 bases, with 9 bases separating them. CDR3 protein: CASSFLGLEQYF. CDR3 nucleotide sequence: TGTGCCAGCAGTTTCCTTGGGCTCGAGCAGTACTTC.

This rearrangement joins TRBV7-9 to TRBJ1-1; D is unclear. The CDR3 spans 12 residues. The V end was cut by 5 bases, the J end by 4 bases, with 8 bases between. Germline values: CDR1 SEHNR, CDR2 FQNEAQ (reference sequence). For the CDR3, the DNA is TGTGCCAGCAGCCTCTTAGCCACTGAAGCTTTCTTT. Translation gives CASSLLATEAFF. Together with reference TRBV7-9 and TRBJ1-1, the CDR3 gives the full variable domain: DTGVSQNPRHKITKRGQNVTFRCDPISEHNRLYWYRQTLGQGPEFLTYFQNEAQLEKSRLLSDRFSAERPKGSFSTLEIQRTEQGDSAMYLCASSLLATEAFFGQGTRLTVV.

The chain carries TRBV7-2 and TRBJ2-7; no clear D. The germline CDR1 and CDR2 sequences are SGHTA and FQGNSA. V shed 5 bases and J shed 4 bases, with 9 bases lying between them. The CDR3 runs 12 residues. DNA for the CDR3: TGTGCCAGCAGCAGCCCAGCGTACGAGCAGTACTTC. Translation: CASSSPAYEQYF. Full variable domain (remainder filled in from reference TRBV7-2 and TRBJ2-7): GAGVSQSPSNKVTEKGKDVELRCDPISGHTALYWYRQSLGQGLEFLIYFQGNSAPDKSGLPSDRFSAERTGGSVSTLTIQRTQQEDSAVYLCASSSPAYEQYFGPGTRLTVT.

This rearrangement joins TRBV29-1 to TRBJ1-2; the D is unclear. V was shortened by 6 bases and J by 2 bases, with 13 bases between the two germline ends. CDR1 and CDR2 (germline): SQVTM, ANQGSEA. The CDR3 contains 13 residues. The CDR3 is CSVARRQNYGYTF. The CDR3 coding sequence is TGCAGCGTGGCAAGGCGGCAAAACTATGGCTACACCTTC. The full variable domain, rest sourced from reference TRBV29-1 and TRBJ1-2, is SAVISQKPSRDICQRGTSLTIQCQVDSQVTMMFWYRQQPGQSLTLIATANQGSEATYESGFVIDKFPISRPNLTFSTLTVSNMSPEDSSIYLCSVARRQNYGYTFGSGTRLTVV.

The chain couples TRBV5-1 to TRBJ2-7; 7 bases map to TRBD1. Losses at the gene ends were 2 bases for V and 2 bases for J; bases not matched to a gene: 1. The CDR3 has 13 amino acids. Germline lookup yields CDR1 SGHRS and CDR2 YFSETQ. This CDR3 is CASSLDRAYEQYF. CDR3 nucleotide sequence: TGCGCCAGCAGCTTAGACAGGGCCTACGAGCAGTACTTC.

The chain employs TRBV28 and TRBJ2-1, with TRBD2 matching over 8 bases. This CDR3 is 16 amino acids long. Germline loops: CDR1 MDHEN, CDR2 SYDVKM. V was pared by 4 bases and J by 2 bases, with 7 bases of the junction left unmatched. The CDR3 DNA reads TGTGCCAGCAGTTCGCCCCCGGGACTAGCCTACAATGAGCAGTTCTTC. Amino acid sequence: CASSSPPGLAYNEQFF.

V usage is TRBV7-2 and J usage is TRBJ2-1, with TRBD2 identical over 10 bases. The ends lost 2 bases at V and 8 bases at J; junction bases unmatched: 6. CDR3 length: 15 amino acids. Per germline, CDR1 SGHTA and CDR2 FQGNSA. The CDR3 sequence: CASSLQGLAGDEQFF. CDR3 in DNA: TGTGCCAGCAGCTTACAGGGGCTAGCGGGAGATGAGCAGTTCTTC.

With regard to this clone: The junction differs from germline at one of its ends, possibly a read error. V usage is TRBV27 and J usage is TRBJ1-2; weak D call: TRBD1 (6 bases). The CDR3 spans 15 residues. Germline values: CDR1 MNHEY, CDR2 SMNVEV (reference sequence). CDR3 region: CASSSSTGIGYGYTF. The CDR3 DNA follows: TGTGCCAGTAGTTCCTCGACAGGAATCGGCTATGGCTACACCTTC.

This chain connects TRBV15 to TRBJ1-2; possibly TRBD1 for D (5 bases). The V end was cut by 0 bases, the J end by 8 bases, with 13 bases between. Germline CDR1 is LNHNV and CDR2 is YYDKDF (reference sequence). The CDR3 has 14 amino acids. This chain's CDR3 is CATSRERKGLGYTF. The CDR3, as DNA: TGTGCCACCAGCAGAGAGCGGAAGGGGCTGGGCTACACCTTC.

The V and J genes are TRBV4-1 and TRBJ2-2; 12 positions agree with TRBD2. Trimming removed 7 bases from V and 5 bases from J; junction bases left unmatched: 11. This CDR3 has 17 residues. In germline, CDR1 is MGHRA, CDR2 YSYEKL. CDR3 in amino acids: CASNRLAGGVGTGELFF. CDR3 DNA: TGCGCCAGCAACCGGCTAGCGGGAGGGGTTGGGACCGGGGAGCTGTTTTTT.

This rearrangement joins TRBV28 to TRBJ1-1; no clear D gene. Germline-derived CDR1 and CDR2 are MDHEN and SYDVKM. Deletions cut 5 bases from V and 1 base from J, with 11 bases between. The CDR3 totals 14 residues. The CDR3 DNA reads as TGTGCCAGCAGTCTGGGTAGCGCGAACACTGAAGCTTTCTTT. It translates to CASSLGSANTEAFF.

The chain combines TRBV30 with TRBJ1-2; D is perhaps TRBD1 (5 bases). Germline V lookup: CDR1 GTSNPN, CDR2 SVGIG (reference sequence). Trimming stripped 0 bases from V and 2 bases from J, with 10 bases between. The CDR3 contains 14 residues. Here the CDR3 reads CAWSVQVANYGYTF. The CDR3 DNA reads TGTGCCTGGAGTGTACAGGTTGCCAACTATGGCTACACCTTC.

V is TRBV18 and J is TRBJ1-2; 9 bases align to TRBD1. The CDR3 runs to 13 residues. The V gene end was trimmed by 4 bases and the J gene end by 7 bases; junction bases not matched to a gene: 4. Germline V gene sequence: CDR1 KGHSH, CDR2 LQKENI. CDR3 sequence (DNA): TGTGCCAGCTCACTGGGGACAGGGTTTGGCTACACCTTC. This sequence encodes CASSLGTGFGYTF.

This clone was seen only a few times. Additional DNA sequences in this sample encode the identical CDR3. The CDR3 region has the DNA TGTGCCAGCAGTTTAAGTCCAGGAATGAACACTGAAGCTTTCTTT. Amino acid sequence: CASSLSPGMNTEAFF. The J gene is TRBJ1-1, the V gene TRBV27, with no clear D. V was shortened by 2 bases and J by 0 bases, with 10 bases between the two germline ends. Germline V gene sequence: CDR1 MNHEY, CDR2 SMNVEV (reference sequence). The CDR3 totals 15 residues.

This clone was detected a few times. The chain combines TRBV28 with TRBJ2-1; D perhaps matches TRBD2 (6 bases). V was shortened by 5 bases and J by 5 bases, with 19 bases between the two germline ends. The CDR3 loop spans 16 amino acids. Germline CDR1 reads MDHEN; CDR2 reads SYDVKM. CDR3 in DNA: TGTGCCAGCAGTCCCTCGTCGGAGGGCGGAGACAATGAGCAGTTCTTC. This gives the protein CASSPSSEGGDNEQFF.

The chain joins TRBV5-1 to TRBJ1-3; 9 bases map to TRBD1. V trimming: 0 bases; J trimming: 4 bases; junction bases outside the gene matches: 5. This CDR3 contains 16 residues. Germline CDR1 SGHRS, CDR2 YFSETQ. This chain's CDR3 is CASSLDGQGIGNTIYF. CDR3 nucleotides: TGCGCCAGCAGCTTGGACGGACAGGGGATCGGAAACACCATATATTTT. Full variable domain (remainder filled in from reference TRBV5-1 and TRBJ1-3): KAGVTQTPRYLIKTRGQQVTLSCSPISGHRSVSWYQQTPGQGLQFLFEYFSETQRNKGNFPGRFSGRQFSNSRSEMNVSTLELGDSALYLCASSLDGQGIGNTIYFGEGSWLTVV.

The chain couples TRBV29-1 to TRBJ1-2, with D tentatively TRBD1 (6 bases). This CDR3 contains 12 residues. With 7 bases removed from V and 5 bases from J, the gap between germline ends came to 14 bases. Germline CDR1 reads SQVTM; CDR2 reads ANQGSEA. CDR3 DNA: TGCAGCGCAGGGACACAGCTTTATGGCTACACCTTC. It is translated as CSAGTQLYGYTF.

This clone was detected a few times. The V gene is TRBV7-9, the J gene TRBJ2-7; 10 nucleotides match TRBD2. The CDR3 consists of 16 residues. Germline lookup yields CDR1 SEHNR and CDR2 FQNEAQ (reference sequence). V shed 2 bases and J 2 bases; nucleotides not matched to a gene: 6. CDR3 nucleotides: TGTGCCAGCAGCTTACTCACTAGCGGGACAACCTACGAGCAGTACTTC. Its protein is CASSLLTSGTTYEQYF.

The sample holds a few counts of this clone. The chain employs TRBV19 and TRBJ2-7; weak D call: TRBD2 (5 bases). Germline values: CDR1 LNHDA, CDR2 SQIVND (reference sequence). CDR3 size: 14 residues. Trimming left V 9 bases short and J 0 bases short, with 15 bases between. This CDR3 reads CASNSGITSYEQYF. CDR3 in DNA: TGTGCCAGCAACTCGGGGATAACCTCCTACGAGCAGTACTTC.

This rearrangement joins TRBV7-2 to TRBJ2-7, with a possible D match to TRBD2 (6 bases). CDR3 length: 14 residues. Trimming shortened V by 2 bases and J by 0 bases, and 8 bases separated the two germline ends. The germline V gene encodes CDR1 SGHTA and CDR2 FQGNSA. This CDR3 reads CASSLSGGSYEQYF. The CDR3 DNA reads as TGTGCCAGCAGCTTATCCGGGGGCTCCTACGAGCAGTACTTC.

At least ten counts were recorded for this clone. V usage is TRBV10-3 and J usage is TRBJ2-2, with 9 bases identical to TRBD2. This CDR3 has 16 amino acids. The germline V gene encodes CDR1 ENHRY and CDR2 SYGVKD. The V and J ends lost 6 bases and 0 bases, in that order; junction bases with no gene match: 5. This chain's CDR3 is CAIRTSGRANTGELFF. The CDR3 DNA reads as TGTGCCATCAGAACTAGCGGGCGCGCGAACACCGGGGAGCTGTTTTTT.

The genes are TRBV7-9 and TRBJ2-5; TRBD1 matches 8 bases. Trimming cost V 4 bases and J 3 bases; bases outside gene matches: 7. From germline, CDR1 is SEHNR and CDR2 FQNEAQ (reference sequence). The CDR3 loop spans 15 amino acids. The CDR3 DNA follows: TGTGCCAGCAGCTCTGGACAGGGCTGGGAAGAGACCCAGTACTTC. It translates to CASSSGQGWEETQYF.